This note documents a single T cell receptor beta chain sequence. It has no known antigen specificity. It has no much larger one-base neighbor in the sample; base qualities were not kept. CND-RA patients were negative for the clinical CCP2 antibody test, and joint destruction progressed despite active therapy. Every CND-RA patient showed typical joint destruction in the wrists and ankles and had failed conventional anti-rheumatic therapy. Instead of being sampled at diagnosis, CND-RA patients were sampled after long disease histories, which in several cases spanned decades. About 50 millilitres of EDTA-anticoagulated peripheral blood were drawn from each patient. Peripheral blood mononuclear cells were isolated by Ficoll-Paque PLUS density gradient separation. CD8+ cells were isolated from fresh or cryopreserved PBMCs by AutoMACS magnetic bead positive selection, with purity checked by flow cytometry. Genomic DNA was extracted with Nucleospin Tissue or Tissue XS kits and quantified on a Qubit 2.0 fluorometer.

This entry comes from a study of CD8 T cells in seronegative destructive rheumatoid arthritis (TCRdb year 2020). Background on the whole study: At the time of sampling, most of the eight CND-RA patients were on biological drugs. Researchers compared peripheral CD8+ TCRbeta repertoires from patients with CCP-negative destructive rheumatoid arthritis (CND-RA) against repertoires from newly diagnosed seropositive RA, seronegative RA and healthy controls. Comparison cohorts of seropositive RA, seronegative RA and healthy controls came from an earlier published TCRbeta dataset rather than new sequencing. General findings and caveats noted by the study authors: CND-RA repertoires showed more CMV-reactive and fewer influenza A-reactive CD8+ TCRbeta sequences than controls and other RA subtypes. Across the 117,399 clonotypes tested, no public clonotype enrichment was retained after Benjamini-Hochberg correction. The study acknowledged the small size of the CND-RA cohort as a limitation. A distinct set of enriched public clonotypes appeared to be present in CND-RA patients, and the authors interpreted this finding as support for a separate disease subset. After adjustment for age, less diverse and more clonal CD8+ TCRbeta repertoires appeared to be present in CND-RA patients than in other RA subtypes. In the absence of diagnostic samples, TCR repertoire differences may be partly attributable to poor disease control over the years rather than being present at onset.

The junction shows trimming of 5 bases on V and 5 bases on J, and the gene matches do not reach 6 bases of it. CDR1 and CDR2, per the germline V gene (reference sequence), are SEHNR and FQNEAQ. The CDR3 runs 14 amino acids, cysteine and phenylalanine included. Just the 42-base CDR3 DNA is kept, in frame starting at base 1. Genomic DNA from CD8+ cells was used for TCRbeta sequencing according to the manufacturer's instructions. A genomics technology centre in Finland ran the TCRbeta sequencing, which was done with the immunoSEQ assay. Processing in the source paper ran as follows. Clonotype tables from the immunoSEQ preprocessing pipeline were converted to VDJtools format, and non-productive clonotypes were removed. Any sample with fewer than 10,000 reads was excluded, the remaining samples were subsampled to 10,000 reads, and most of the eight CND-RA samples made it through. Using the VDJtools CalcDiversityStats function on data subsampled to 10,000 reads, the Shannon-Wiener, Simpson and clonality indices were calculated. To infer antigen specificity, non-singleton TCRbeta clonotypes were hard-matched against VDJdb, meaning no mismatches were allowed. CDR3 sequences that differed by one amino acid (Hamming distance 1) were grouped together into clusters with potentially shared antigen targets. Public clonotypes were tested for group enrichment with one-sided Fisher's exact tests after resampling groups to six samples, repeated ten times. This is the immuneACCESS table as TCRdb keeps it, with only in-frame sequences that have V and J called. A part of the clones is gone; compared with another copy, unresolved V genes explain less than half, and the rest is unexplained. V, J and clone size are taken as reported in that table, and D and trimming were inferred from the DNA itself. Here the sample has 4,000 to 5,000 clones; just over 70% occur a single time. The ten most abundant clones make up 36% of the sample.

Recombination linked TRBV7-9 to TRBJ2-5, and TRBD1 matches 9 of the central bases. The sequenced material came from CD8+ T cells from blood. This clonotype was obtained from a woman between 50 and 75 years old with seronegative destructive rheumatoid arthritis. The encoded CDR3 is CASSLIGQGETQYF. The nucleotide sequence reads TGTGCCAGCAGCCTTATCGGACAGGGGGAGACCCAGTACTTC.